This T cell receptor beta chain was sequenced for a study of blood T cell repertoires in COVID-19. Study overall: The United States, Italy and Spain provided the acute and convalescent COVID-19 samples. T cells, B-cell-depleted T cells, or PBMCs supplied cDNA or gDNA.

This clone appeared once. This table comes from immunoSEQ multiplex PCR, and its TCRdb copy is limited to in-frame clones, with some not included. In the table there are 290,000 or so clones, about nine tenths of which are singletons. This clonotype was sampled from a woman under 40 who had recovered from COVID-19. The sample taken for sequencing was PBMCs or T cells enriched from blood (not recorded which).

The CDR3: CASSTEGVSSNQPQHF. The CDR3 DNA sequence: TGTGCCAGCAGCACAGAAGGGGTGTCAAGCAATCAGCCCCAGCATTTT. This chain connects TRBV7-8 to TRBJ1-5; D might be TRBD1 (5 bases). The CDR3 consists of 16 residues. Trimming pared 5 bases from V and 1 base from J, leaving 15 bases between. Germline V gene data show CDR1 as SGHVS and CDR2 as FQNEAQ.